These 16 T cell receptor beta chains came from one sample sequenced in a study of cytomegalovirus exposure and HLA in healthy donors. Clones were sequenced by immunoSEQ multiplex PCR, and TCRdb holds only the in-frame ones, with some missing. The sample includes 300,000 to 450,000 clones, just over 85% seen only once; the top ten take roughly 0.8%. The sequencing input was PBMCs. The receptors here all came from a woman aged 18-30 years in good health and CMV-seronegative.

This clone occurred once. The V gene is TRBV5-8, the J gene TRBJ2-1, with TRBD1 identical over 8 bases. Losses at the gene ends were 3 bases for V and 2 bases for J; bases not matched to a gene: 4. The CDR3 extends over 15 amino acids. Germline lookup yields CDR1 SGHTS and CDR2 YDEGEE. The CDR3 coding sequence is TGTGCCAGCAGCTCCGGGACAGGACCCTACAATGAGCAGTTCTTC. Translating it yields CASSSGTGPYNEQFF.

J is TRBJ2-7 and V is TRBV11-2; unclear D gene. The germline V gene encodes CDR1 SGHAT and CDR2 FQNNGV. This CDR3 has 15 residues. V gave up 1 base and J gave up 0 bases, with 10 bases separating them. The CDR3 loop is CASSLGTQSSYEQYF. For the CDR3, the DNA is TGTGCCAGCAGCTTAGGAACACAGAGCTCCTACGAGCAGTACTTC.

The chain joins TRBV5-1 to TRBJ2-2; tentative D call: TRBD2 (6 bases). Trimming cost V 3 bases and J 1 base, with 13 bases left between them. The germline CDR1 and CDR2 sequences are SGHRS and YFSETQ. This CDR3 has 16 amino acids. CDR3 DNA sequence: TGCGCCAGCAGCTCCCTAGCCGGGGGGAACACCGGGGAGCTGTTTTTT. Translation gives CASSSLAGGNTGELFF.

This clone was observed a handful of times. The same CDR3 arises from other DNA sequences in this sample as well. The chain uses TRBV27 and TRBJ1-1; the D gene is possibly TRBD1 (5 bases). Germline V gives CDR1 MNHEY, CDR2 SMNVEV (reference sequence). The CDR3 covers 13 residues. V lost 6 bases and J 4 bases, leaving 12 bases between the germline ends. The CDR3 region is CASSVTGSTEAFF. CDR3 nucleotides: TGTGCCAGCAGCGTTACAGGAAGCACTGAAGCTTTCTTT.

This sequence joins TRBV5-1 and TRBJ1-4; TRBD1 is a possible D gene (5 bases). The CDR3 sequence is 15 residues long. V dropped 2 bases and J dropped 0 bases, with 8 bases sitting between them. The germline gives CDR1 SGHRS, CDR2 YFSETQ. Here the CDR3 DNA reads TGCGCCAGCAGCTTTGACAGCTCAACTAATGAAAAACTGTTTTTT. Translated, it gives CASSFDSSTNEKLFF.

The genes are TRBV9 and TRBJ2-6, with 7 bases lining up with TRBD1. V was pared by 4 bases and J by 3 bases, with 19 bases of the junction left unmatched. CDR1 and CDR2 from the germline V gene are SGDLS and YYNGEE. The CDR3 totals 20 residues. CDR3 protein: CASSTRSGTVPIRGANVLTF. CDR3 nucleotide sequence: TGTGCCAGCAGCACACGCTCCGGGACAGTGCCCATCCGTGGGGCCAACGTCCTGACTTTC.

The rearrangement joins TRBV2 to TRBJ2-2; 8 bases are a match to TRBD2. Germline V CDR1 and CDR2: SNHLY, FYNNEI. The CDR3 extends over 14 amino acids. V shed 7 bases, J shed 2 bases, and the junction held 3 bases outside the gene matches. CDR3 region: CASISGDNTGELFF. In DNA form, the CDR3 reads TGTGCCAGCATTAGCGGGGACAACACCGGGGAGCTGTTTTTT.

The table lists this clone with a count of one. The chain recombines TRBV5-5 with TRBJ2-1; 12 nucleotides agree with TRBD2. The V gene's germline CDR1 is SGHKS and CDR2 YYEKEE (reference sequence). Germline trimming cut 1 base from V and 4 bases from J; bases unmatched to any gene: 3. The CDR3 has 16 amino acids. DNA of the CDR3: TGTGCCAGCAGCTTGAGACTAGCGGGGGAGTACAATGAGCAGTTCTTC. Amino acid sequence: CASSLRLAGEYNEQFF.

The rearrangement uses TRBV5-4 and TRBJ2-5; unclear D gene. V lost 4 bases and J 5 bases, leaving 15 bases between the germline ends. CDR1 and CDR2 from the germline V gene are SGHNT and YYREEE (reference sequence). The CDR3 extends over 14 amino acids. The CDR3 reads CASSRLGAGETQYF. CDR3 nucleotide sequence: TGTGCCAGCAGCCGTCTCGGCGCCGGGGAGACCCAGTACTTC.

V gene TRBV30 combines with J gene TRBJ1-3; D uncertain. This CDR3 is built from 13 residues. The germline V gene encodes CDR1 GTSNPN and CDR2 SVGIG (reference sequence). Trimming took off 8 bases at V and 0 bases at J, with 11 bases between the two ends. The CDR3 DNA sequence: TGTGCCAAAGCGGCGGCCTCTGGAAACACCATATATTTT. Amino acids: CAKAAASGNTIYF.

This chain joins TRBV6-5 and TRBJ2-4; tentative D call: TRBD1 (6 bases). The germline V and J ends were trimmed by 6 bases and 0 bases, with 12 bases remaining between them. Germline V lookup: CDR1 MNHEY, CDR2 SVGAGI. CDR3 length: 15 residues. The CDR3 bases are TGTGCCAGCAGCCCTACAGGGAGAGCCAAAAACATTCAGTACTTC. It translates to CASSPTGRAKNIQYF.

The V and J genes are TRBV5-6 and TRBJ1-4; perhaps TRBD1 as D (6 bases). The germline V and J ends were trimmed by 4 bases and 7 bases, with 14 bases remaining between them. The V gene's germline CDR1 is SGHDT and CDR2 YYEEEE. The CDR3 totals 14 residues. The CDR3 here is CASSTTGTGEKLFF. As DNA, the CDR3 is TGTGCCAGCAGCACCACAGGGACGGGTGAAAAACTGTTTTTT.

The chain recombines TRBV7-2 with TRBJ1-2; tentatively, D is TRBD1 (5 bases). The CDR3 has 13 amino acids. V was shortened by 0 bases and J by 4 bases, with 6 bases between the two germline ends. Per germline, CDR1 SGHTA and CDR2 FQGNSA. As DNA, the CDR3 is TGTGCCAGCAGCTTAGCAGGGGCCTATGGCTACACCTTC. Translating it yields CASSLAGAYGYTF.

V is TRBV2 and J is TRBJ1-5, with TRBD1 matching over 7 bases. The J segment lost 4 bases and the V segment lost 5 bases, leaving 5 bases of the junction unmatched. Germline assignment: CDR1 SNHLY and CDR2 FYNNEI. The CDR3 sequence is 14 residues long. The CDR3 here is CASSRSGGNQPQHF. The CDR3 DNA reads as TGTGCCAGCAGTAGGTCAGGGGGAAATCAGCCCCAGCATTTT.

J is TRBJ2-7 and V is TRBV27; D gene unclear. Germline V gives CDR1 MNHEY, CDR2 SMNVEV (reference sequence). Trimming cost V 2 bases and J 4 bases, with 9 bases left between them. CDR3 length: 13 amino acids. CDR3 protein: CASSLRLPYEQYF. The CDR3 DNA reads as TGTGCCAGCAGTTTACGACTCCCATACGAGCAGTACTTC.

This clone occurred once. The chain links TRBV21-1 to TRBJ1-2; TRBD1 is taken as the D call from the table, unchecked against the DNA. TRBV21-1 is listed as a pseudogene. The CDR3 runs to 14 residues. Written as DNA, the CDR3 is TGTGCCAGCAGCCCCCCCCGGGACAGCGATGGCTACACCTTC. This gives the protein CASSPPRDSDGYTF.